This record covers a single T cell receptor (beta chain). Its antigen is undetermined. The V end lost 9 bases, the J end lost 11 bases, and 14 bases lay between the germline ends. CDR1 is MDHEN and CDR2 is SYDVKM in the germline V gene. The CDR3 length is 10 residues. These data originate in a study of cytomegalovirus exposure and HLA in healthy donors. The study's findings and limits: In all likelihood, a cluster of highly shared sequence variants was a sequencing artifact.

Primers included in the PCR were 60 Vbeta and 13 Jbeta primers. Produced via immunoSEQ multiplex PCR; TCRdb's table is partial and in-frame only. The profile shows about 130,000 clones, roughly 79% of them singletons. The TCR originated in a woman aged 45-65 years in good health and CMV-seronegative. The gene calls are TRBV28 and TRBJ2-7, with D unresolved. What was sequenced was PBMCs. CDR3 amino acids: CASRHPLKYV. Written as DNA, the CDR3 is TGTGCCAGTAGACACCCCTTAAAGTACGTC.